This entry features one T cell receptor beta chain sequence. These data belong to a study of cytomegalovirus exposure and HLA in healthy donors. The CDR3 contains 13 residues. Germline V CDR1 and CDR2: MNHEY, SMNVEV (reference sequence). Trimming cost V 2 bases and J 13 bases, with 14 bases left between them. The PCR contained 60 Vbeta and 13 Jbeta primers. The assay was immunoSEQ multiplex PCR, and TCRdb's table has in-frame clones only and misses some. The table includes around 160,000 clones, about 75% detected once. Unrecorded immune exposure was likely among donors, who were nominally healthy when sampled.

Material for sequencing was PBMCs. This receptor was identified in a male donor in good health and CMV-seropositive. The chain joins TRBV27 to TRBJ2-2; a possible D gene is TRBD2 (6 bases). CDR3 sequence reads: CASSLRAREVLFF. The CDR3 DNA sequence: TGTGCCAGCAGTTTACGGGCCAGGGAGGTGCTGTTTTTT.